What follows is one T cell receptor beta chain and its context. Only Caucasian adults living in Nashville, Tennessee made up the donor group. The data originate from a study of shared clonotypes between healthy human individuals. Repertoires were generated with immunoSEQ multiplex PCR, while TCRdb's copy carries only in-frame clones and drops some. The table lists under 1,900,000 clones, approximately 98.5% of them singletons. This clonotype originated in a man aged 25-40 years in good health. The sequenced sample consisted of naive CD4+ T cells sorted from blood. The subset denotes: CD45RA+ positively selected.

The DNA for the CDR3 is TGTGCCAGCAAAGGGGTTGTACGGTCCTACGAGCAGTACTTC. This sequence encodes CASKGVVRSYEQYF. The genes are TRBV2 and TRBJ2-7; D may be TRBD1 (5 bases). The V gene's germline CDR1 is SNHLY and CDR2 FYNNEI. This CDR3 region has 14 residues. Trimming took 7 bases from V and 1 from J, leaving 14 bases between them.